The 7 T cell receptor beta chains given below trace back to one sample, sequenced in a study of T cells in Graves' hyperthyroidism and ophthalmopathy. TCR beta CDR3 sequences were amplified from RNA transcripts. The study used the HTBI primer set for a first-round RT-PCR of the TCR CDR3. TCRdb passed the multiplex PCR reads through MiXCR, listing each CDR3 protein once. The sample has 560,000 or so distinct CDR3 sequences; approximately 44% are singletons. Sample: peripheral blood or thyroid tissue (not recorded which). These receptors came from a woman between 18 and 29 years old with Graves' hyperthyroidism.

V gene TRBV15 combines with J gene TRBJ1-1; TRBD1 matches 7 bases. Germline V gene lookup returns CDR1 LNHNV and CDR2 YYDKDF (reference sequence). The CDR3 is 13 residues long. The J segment lost 8 bases and the V segment lost 3 bases, leaving 6 bases of the junction unmatched. The CDR3 DNA follows: TGTGCCACCAGCAGGACCGCAGGGGGGGAAGCTTTCTTT. Amino acids: CATSRTAGGEAFF.

Concerning this clonotype: A read error is likely, as this CDR3 ends without the conserved phenylalanine or tryptophan. The DNA is left out, because the CDR3 cannot be placed on it with certainty; the CDR3 is given as TCRdb lists it. The V and J genes are TRBV24-1 and TRBJ2-5; the DNA was not compared with TRBD1, the D call given in the table. The CDR3 spans 11 residues, counting both ends. Germline CDR1 reads KGHDR; CDR2 reads SFDVKD. This chain's CDR3 is CATSDPGQFDC.

This clonotype was picked up a small number of times. The chain joins TRBV7-8 to TRBJ2-7; the D is unclear. The germline gives CDR1 SGHVS, CDR2 FQNEAQ. With 3 bases removed from V and 5 bases from J, the gap between germline ends came to 11 bases. The CDR3 runs to 13 residues. The CDR3 reads CASSLQQFHEQYF. CDR3 nucleotide sequence: TGTGCCAGCAGCTTGCAGCAATTCCACGAGCAGTACTTC.

This chain connects TRBV19 to TRBJ2-5, with a possible D match to TRBD2 (5 bases). Per the germline V gene, CDR1 is LNHDA and CDR2 is SQIVND (reference sequence). CDR3 length equals 16 residues. The germline V and J ends were trimmed by 5 bases and 1 base, with 17 bases remaining between them. CDR3 in amino acids: CASSSNGDTSQETQYF. CDR3 coding DNA: TGTGCCAGTAGTTCGAACGGGGATACGTCCCAAGAGACCCAGTACTTC.

This clonotype is a singleton in its sample. This chain connects TRBV5-1 to TRBJ2-5; TRBD2 matches 10 bases. The CDR3 covers 15 residues. With V trimmed by 1 base and J by 1 base, 1 base remained unmatched. Germline CDR1 and CDR2: SGHRS and YFSETQ. CDR3: CASSLQRGGQETQYF. Written as DNA, the CDR3 is TGCGCCAGCAGCTTGCAGCGGGGGGGCCAAGAGACCCAGTACTTC.

The chain joins TRBV29-1 to TRBJ2-7; TRBD1 or TRBD2 may be the D gene (5 bases each). V lost 4 bases and J 3 bases, leaving 16 bases between the germline ends. CDR3 size: 14 residues. Germline lookup yields CDR1 SQVTM and CDR2 ANQGSEA. The CDR3: CSVGGGTPNYEQYF. Here the CDR3 DNA reads TGCAGCGTTGGTGGTGGGACCCCAAACTACGAGCAGTACTTC.

This clonotype was seen ten or more times. V usage is TRBV7-2 and J usage is TRBJ1-5; D is undetermined. V shed 1 base and J shed 7 bases, with 11 bases lying between them. The CDR3 has 14 amino acids. CDR1 is SGHTA, CDR2 FQGNSA, per germline. The chain's CDR3 is CASSLGGVGQPQHF. The CDR3 nucleotides read TGTGCCAGCAGCTTAGGGGGAGTCGGCCAGCCCCAGCATTTT.